This TCR beta chain comes out of a study of blood T cells in healthy people across ages (dated by TCRdb to the mid-2010s). For context, the study as a whole: In model experiments, template switching captured about one uniquely barcoded TCR beta cDNA molecule for every two T cells. The study measured age-related changes in TCR beta repertoire diversity using deep sequencing normalized with unique cDNA molecular identifiers. The donors were split into four age groups: young (average about 16 years), middle-aged (roughly 39), aged (approximately 60) and long-lived (roughly 88). To avoid experimental bias, donors of different ages were distributed randomly across sequencing lanes. The study analyzed two additional independent replicas of 1 million unique cDNA reads from the same blood draw for two donors, one aged 18 to 29 and one aged 80 or older.

The paper's findings and limits, for the study overall: Donor CMV infection status was unknown, potentially confounding age-related changes in expanded clonotypes. Estimates of total diversity from one million sequenced T cells were regarded as lower bounds and underestimates. As age increased, observed TCR beta diversity per million T cells dropped in a roughly linear way, and a significant reduction was already evident by age about 40. Conclusive comparison of naive and antigen-experienced compartments was prevented by the profiling of bulk unsorted PBMCs. Observed TCR beta diversity correlated strongly with the percentage of naive T cells measured by flow cytometry. Compared with the aged group, more naive CD4+ T cells, fewer expanded clones and increased TCR diversity were shown by the long-lived group, suggesting age selection.

The library was generated by 5' RACE. TCRdb records Illumina HiSeq 2500 as the sequencer. A second PCR of about 7 to 12 cycles was performed with a sample-barcoded 5' primer and a J-beta primer mix. A unique molecular identifier was introduced onto each TCR beta cDNA molecule by a template-switch 5' adaptor carrying 12 random nucleotides. At least 3 million CDR3-containing paired-end reads were obtained from each sample. First-strand cDNA synthesis was performed from all RNA using the Mint cDNA synthesis kit, with priming by a TRBC-specific oligonucleotide. Following uracil-DNA glycosylase treatment, a first 18-cycle PCR with universal primers M1SS and BC2_uni_R was performed on all cDNA. The study's processing was this. Normalization of each sample was performed by random selection of 1 million high-quality reads, each carrying a distinct molecular identifier. Instead of being binned into consensus sequences, reads that shared molecular identifiers were thrown out. MiTCR, run with a Q25 quality threshold and the strictest error-elimination algorithm, handled CDR3 identification, clonotype clustering and error correction. Lower-bound total TCR beta diversity was estimated with a nonparametric unseen species model using Euler transformation. TCRdb cleaned the public reads at Q25 with fastp, built clones with MiXCR and kept in-frame beta chains. For every CDR3 protein sequence, its rows merge into one entry that carries the most common genes and DNA. The V and J calls reflect TCRdb's pipeline rather than the authors' work. Recorded for this sample are about 750,000 distinct CDR3 sequences; roughly 50% of them occurred a single time. The biggest ten clones account for under 50% of the sample.

Donors were approximately 42 systemically healthy Caucasian individuals from Russia aged about 6 to 100 years. Each donor gave about 9.7 milliliters of peripheral blood, drawn into EDTA-treated Vacutainer tubes. Ficoll-Paque density-gradient centrifugation was used to isolate PBMCs, with at least 6.5 million per sample. Total RNA, at least 6 micrograms per sample, was extracted from PBMCs with Trizol reagent. For every donor, flow cytometry on a PBMC aliquot measured the percentage of naive CD45RAhigh/CD27high T cells. For this chain, trimming is 3 bases at the V end and 3 bases at the J end, and the number of junction bases without a gene match is 4. The CDR3 measures 13 amino acids from cysteine to phenylalanine. Only the CDR3 part of the read is kept: 39 bases, read in frame from the first base. Via the germline V gene (reference sequence), CDR1 is DFQATT and CDR2 SNEGSKA. In its sample, this clonotype was seen a few times. The clone's antigen remains unknown. The sample holds no much larger clone one base away, and base qualities are not on file.

The rearranged chain carries TRBV20-1 and TRBJ1-2; 7 central bases correspond to TRBD1. The sequence derives from a man older than 75 in good health. Sequenced material: blood. This receptor has the CDR3 CSASIQGHYGYTF. The DNA is TGCAGTGCTAGTATACAGGGGCACTATGGCTACACCTTC.